Listed below are T cell receptor beta chains from one sample, sequenced in a study of cytomegalovirus exposure and HLA in healthy donors. Here immunoSEQ multiplex PCR was the method, and the copy in TCRdb shows in-frame clones only, minus some. This sample has about 150,000 clones; 73% occur once, and the top ten carry 1.5% to 2%. Sample: PBMCs. The source is a woman under 30 in good health and CMV-seronegative. The CDR3 runs from the conserved cysteine through the conserved F or W. The D gene is left open where the match is weak. The size field is filled for only some rows; it gives once, few, many or a size class.

CASSIVGRYLDQETQYF	TGTGCCAGTAGTATAGTGGGGCGTTACCTTGACCAAGAGACCCAGTACTTC	-	-	TRBV19	17	TRBJ2-5
CASSERETVNTEAFF	TGTGCCAGCAGTGAAAGAGAGACTGTGAACACTGAAGCTTTCTTT	-	few	TRBV2	15	TRBJ1-1
CAIRQQGSPTLNTEAFF	TGTGCCATCAGGCAACAGGGGTCGCCGACTTTGAACACTGAAGCTTTCTTT	TRBD1	-	TRBV10-3	17	TRBJ1-1
CASSRGSNTEAFF	TGTGCCAGCAGCAGGGGATCGAACACTGAAGCTTTCTTT	-	-	TRBV7-2	13	TRBJ1-1
CASSFREGPPETQYF	TGTGCCAGCAGCTTCCGGGAGGGGCCCCCAGAGACCCAGTACTTC	TRBD2	-	TRBV11-3	15	TRBJ2-5
CASSRTTGGSGNEQFF	TGTGCCAGCAGCAGGACTACAGGGGGCTCGGGGAATGAGCAGTTCTTC	TRBD1	-	TRBV13	16	TRBJ2-1
CASSSWGVRMNTEAFF	TGTGCCAGCAGCTCCTGGGGGGTCAGAATGAACACTGAAGCTTTCTTT	-	-	TRBV7-3	16	TRBJ1-1
CASSYSGAPLNTEAFF	TGTGCCAGCAGTTACTCGGGCGCACCGCTGAACACTGAAGCTTTCTTT	-	-	TRBV6-5	16	TRBJ1-1
CSVAPGDVGTQYF	TGCAGCGTTGCCCCCGGGGATGTCGGTACGCAGTATTTT	-	-	TRBV29-1	13	TRBJ2-3
CASSPSGGANIQYF	TGTGCCAGCAGCCCTTCAGGGGGCGCGAACATTCAGTACTTC	TRBD1	-	TRBV7-3	14	TRBJ2-4
CASSPPGLVQETQYF	TGTGCCAGCTCACCACCGGGACTTGTACAAGAGACCCAGTACTTC	-	-	TRBV18	15	TRBJ2-5
CASSSDRGGNEQFF	TGTGCCAGCAGCTCAGACCGGGGGGGCAATGAGCAGTTCTTC	TRBD2	-	TRBV7-2	14	TRBJ2-1
CASSQHPQGRTEAFF	TGCGCCAGCAGCCAACACCCACAGGGAAGGACTGAAGCTTTCTTT	-	-	TRBV4-3	15	TRBJ1-1
CASSYSNGVETQYF	TGTGCCAGCAGTTACTCGAACGGGGTCGAGACCCAGTACTTC	-	once	TRBV6-6	14	TRBJ2-5
CASSLVPGGLETQYF	TGCGCCAGCAGCTTGGTTCCAGGGGGCTTGGAGACCCAGTACTTC	TRBD1	-	TRBV5-1	15	TRBJ2-5
CASSNRGPFPDTQYF	TGTGCCAGCAGCAACCGAGGGCCTTTCCCAGATACGCAGTATTTT	-	-	TRBV7-9	15	TRBJ2-3
CASSQGGVRGDYEQYF	TGCGCCAGCAGCCAAGGAGGTGTAAGAGGAGACTACGAGCAGTACTTC	-	-	TRBV4-1	16	TRBJ2-7
CASSFPDTGELFF	TGTGCCAGCAGCTTCCCCGACACCGGGGAGCTGTTTTTT	-	few	TRBV7-8	13	TRBJ2-2
CASSVSQGHSPLHF	TGTGCCAGCAGCGTCTCCCAGGGTCATTCACCCCTCCACTTT	-	-	TRBV9	14	TRBJ1-6
CASSLRGKNTGELFF	TGCGCCAGCAGCTTGAGGGGGAAGAACACCGGGGAGCTGTTTTTT	-	once	TRBV5-1	15	TRBJ2-2
CASSPPSRGIDTGELFF	TGTGCCAGCTCACCACCGTCTCGCGGGATCGACACCGGGGAGCTGTTTTTT	-	-	TRBV18	17	TRBJ2-2
CASSSQFTGTYEQYF	TGTGCCAGCAGCTCCCAGTTCACAGGTACCTACGAGCAGTACTTC	-	-	TRBV28	15	TRBJ2-7
CASSWAGKFTDTQYF	TGTGCCAGCAGCTGGGCGGGGAAATTCACAGATACGCAGTATTTT	-	-	TRBV9	15	TRBJ2-3
CASSEPRERNSPLHF	TGCGCCAGCAGTGAGCCCCGGGAGAGGAATTCACCCCTCCACTTT	-	-	TRBV10-1	15	TRBJ1-6
CAISGPSGSYEQYF	TGTGCCATCAGTGGGCCTAGCGGATCCTACGAGCAGTACTTC	TRBD2	-	TRBV10-3	14	TRBJ2-7
CASSPNQGGFETQYF	TGTGCCAGCAGTCCAAACCAAGGGGGCTTCGAGACCCAGTACTTC	TRBD1	-	TRBV6-1	15	TRBJ2-5
CASSLRGYFYGYTF	TGTGCCAGCAGTTTAAGGGGATATTTCTATGGCTACACCTTC	-	-	TRBV28	14	TRBJ1-2
CASSFGSRGTEAFF	TGTGCCAGCAGTTTCGGCAGCAGGGGCACTGAAGCTTTCTTT	-	-	TRBV28	14	TRBJ1-1
CASSLSNLNTGELFF	TGCGCCAGCAGCTTGTCAAATCTAAACACCGGGGAGCTGTTTTTT	-	-	TRBV5-1	15	TRBJ2-2
CASFSGENTEAFF	TGTGCCAGTTTTTCAGGGGAGAACACTGAAGCTTTCTTT	-	few	TRBV19	13	TRBJ1-1
CASTLNGLAGGRVAEYF	TGTGCCAGCACCCTCAATGGACTAGCGGGGGGGCGGGTCGCGGAGTATTTT	TRBD2	-	TRBV2	17	TRBJ2-3
CASSIDRFGGAQHF	TGCGCCAGCAGCATAGACAGGTTTGGGGGGGCCCAGCATTTT	-	-	TRBV5-1	14	TRBJ1-5
CASSTGTREISSYEQYF	TGTGCCAGCTCTACCGGGACACGGGAAATTTCGTCCTACGAGCAGTACTTC	-	-	TRBV30	17	TRBJ2-7
CASSGNYEQYF	TGTGCCAGCAGTGGTAACTACGAGCAGTACTTC	-	-	TRBV6-1	11	TRBJ2-7
CASSRTQGSNEKLFF	TGTGCCAGCAGCCGAACACAGGGATCTAATGAAAAACTGTTTTTT	-	-	TRBV7-2	15	TRBJ1-4
CASSLYTSGSRTGELFF	TGTGCCAGCAGTTTATATACTAGCGGGAGTAGGACCGGGGAGCTGTTTTTT	TRBD2	-	TRBV27	17	TRBJ2-2
CASSFGSSVTDTQYF	TGTGCCAGCAGTTTCGGGTCTAGCGTTACAGATACGCAGTATTTT	-	-	TRBV5-4	15	TRBJ2-3
CASSPVRFAGKVSNQPQHF	TGTGCCAGCAGCCCCGTCCGATTTGCGGGGAAAGTTAGCAATCAGCCCCAGCATTTT	-	-	TRBV7-3	19	TRBJ1-5
CASSGLAVEAFF	TGTGCCAGCAGTGGGCTGGCAGTTGAAGCTTTCTTT	-	few	TRBV2	12	TRBJ1-1
CASSLGGGGGNQPQHF	TGTGCCAGCAGTCTAGGGGGGGGAGGAGGCAATCAGCCCCAGCATTTT	-	few	TRBV27	16	TRBJ1-5
CAISVIGSMNTEAFF	TGTGCCATCAGTGTGATAGGGAGCATGAACACTGAAGCTTTCTTT	-	-	TRBV10-3	15	TRBJ1-1
CASGLVWREGDVNEQFF	TGTGCTAGTGGTTTGGTATGGCGGGAGGGAGATGTGAATGAGCAGTTCTTC	TRBD2	-	TRBV12-5	17	TRBJ2-1
CASSLDLLAGVETQYF	TGTGCCAGCAGCTTAGATCTCCTAGCGGGAGTGGAGACCCAGTACTTC	TRBD2	-	TRBV11-2	16	TRBJ2-5
CASSDSPGGAKNIQYF	TGTGCCAGCAGTGATAGCCCCGGGGGAGCCAAAAACATTCAGTACTTC	-	-	TRBV2	16	TRBJ2-4
CASSQDTGSTDTQYF	TGCGCCAGCAGCCAAGATACAGGGAGCACAGATACGCAGTATTTT	-	-	TRBV4-3	15	TRBJ2-3